A single sample gave rise to the 13 T cell receptor beta chains below, sequenced in a study of blood T cell repertoires in COVID-19. Assay: immunoSEQ multiplex PCR; the TCRdb copy retains only in-frame clones and omits some. This table has approximately 140,000 clones, roughly 90% appearing once. The specimen was PBMCs or T cells enriched from blood (not recorded which). The receptors were gathered from a woman between 25 and 40 years old with acute COVID-19.

The chain links TRBV15 to TRBJ1-5, with D hard to call. Deletions cut 3 bases from V and 2 bases from J, with 17 bases between. The CDR3 is 17 amino acids. Germline V gene sequence: CDR1 LNHNV, CDR2 YYDKDF (reference sequence). The DNA for the CDR3 is TGTGCCACCAGCAGCATGGGAGGGTTAAACGGCAATCAGCCCCAGCATTTT. It codes for CATSSMGGLNGNQPQHF. The full variable domain, completed using reference TRBV15 and TRBJ1-5, is DAMVIQNPRYQVTQFGKPVTLSCSQTLNHNVMYWYQQKSSQAPKLLFHYYDKDFNNEADTPDNFQSRRPNTSFCFLDIRSPGLGDTAMYLCATSSMGGLNGNQPQHFGDGTRLSIL.

This rearrangement joins TRBV11-2 to TRBJ1-6; a weak D match, TRBD1 (5 bases). Germline V gives CDR1 SGHAT, CDR2 FQNNGV. The CDR3 is made up of 13 amino acids. Trimming took off 3 bases at V and 10 bases at J, with 10 bases between the two ends. CDR3 bases: TGTGCCAGCAGCTTGGCAGGGCCCTCACCCCTCCACTTT. It specifies CASSLAGPSPLHF. Combining the CDR3 with reference TRBV11-2 and TRBJ1-6 gives the whole variable domain EAGVAQSPRYKIIEKRQSVAFWCNPISGHATLYWYQQILGQGPKLLIQFQNNGVVDDSQLPKDRFSAERLKGVDSTLKIQPAKLEDSAVYLCASSLAGPSPLHFGNGTRLTVT.

This rearrangement joins TRBV9 to TRBJ1-2, with D possibly TRBD1 on 6 matching bases. Between the trimmed V and J ends, which lost 4 bases and 4 bases, there was a span of 11 bases. CDR1 and CDR2 from the germline V gene are SGDLS and YYNGEE. There are 13 residues in the CDR3. The CDR3 DNA reads as TGTGCCAGCAGCCCGACAGGAGGCTATGGCTACACCTTC. This translates into CASSPTGGYGYTF. The complete variable domain, with remaining parts taken from reference TRBV9 and TRBJ1-2, reads DSGVTQTPKHLITATGQRVTLRCSPRSGDLSVYWYQQSLDQGLQFLIQYYNGEERAKGNILERFSAQQFPDLHSELNLSSLELGDSALYFCASSPTGGYGYTFGSGTRLTVV.

The rearrangement links TRBV30 to TRBJ2-7, with TRBD2 as a possible D gene (7 bases). The V end was cut by 2 bases, the J end by 4 bases, with 18 bases between. Germline loops: CDR1 GTSNPN, CDR2 SVGIG (reference sequence). The CDR3 spans 15 residues. This chain's CDR3 is CAWSLPGRGEYEQYF. DNA for the CDR3: TGTGCCTGGAGTCTGCCAGGGAGGGGGGAATACGAGCAGTACTTC. The full variable domain, its missing parts supplied by reference TRBV30 and TRBJ2-7, is SQTIHQWPATLVQPVGSPLSLECTVEGTSNPNLYWYRQAAGRGLQLLFYSVGIGQISSEVPQNLSASRPQDRQFILSSKKLLLSDSGFYLCAWSLPGRGEYEQYFGPGTRLTVT.

The chain is built from TRBV19 and TRBJ2-2, with 10 bases identical to TRBD1. Per germline, CDR1 LNHDA and CDR2 SQIVND (reference sequence). The CDR3 sequence is 16 residues long. Losses at the gene ends were 5 bases for V and 5 bases for J; bases not matched to a gene: 8. The CDR3 DNA follows: TGTGCCAGTAGTGATCCGGGACAGGGGAGAACCGGGGAGCTGTTTTTT. Its protein product is CASSDPGQGRTGELFF.

V gene TRBV13 combines with J gene TRBJ2-7; 8 bases are a match to TRBD1. The CDR3 spans 16 residues. Germline CDR1 PRHDT, CDR2 FYEKMQ (reference sequence). Trimming removed 5 bases from V and 4 bases from J; junction bases left unmatched: 13. For the CDR3, the DNA is TGTGCCAGCAGCAGTGCCGGGACAGGCGGTAGGTACGAGCAGTACTTC. Translating gives CASSSAGTGGRYEQYF.

The chain links TRBV11-2 to TRBJ2-4, with D unclear. V was shortened by 3 bases and J by 5 bases, with 14 bases between the two germline ends. Germline CDR1 and CDR2: SGHAT and FQNNGV. The CDR3 runs to 15 residues. The CDR3 loop is CASSFPSGRENIQYF. CDR3 bases: TGTGCCAGCAGCTTTCCTTCGGGTAGAGAAAACATTCAGTACTTC.

This sequence joins TRBV4-3 and TRBJ1-6; D remains unclear. V was shortened by 2 bases and J by 6 bases, with 5 bases between the two germline ends. The CDR3 runs 13 residues. Germline V lookup: CDR1 LGHNA, CDR2 YSLEER. The CDR3 bases are TGCGCCAGCAGCCAATTAGTTAATTCACCCCTCCACTTT. It encodes CASSQLVNSPLHF.

This chain connects TRBV7-6 to TRBJ2-3; 9 nucleotides agree with TRBD1. The germline V gene encodes CDR1 SGHVS and CDR2 FNYEAQ. The CDR3 has 16 amino acids. With V trimmed by 2 bases and J by 2 bases, 5 bases remained unmatched. The CDR3 region has the DNA TGTGCCAGCAGCTTACTGGGGACAGGGCCCACAGATACGCAGTATTTT. This encodes CASSLLGTGPTDTQYF.

The chain uses TRBV18 and TRBJ1-2, with 11 bases that match TRBD1. Germline loops: CDR1 KGHSH, CDR2 LQKENI. Germline trimming cut 6 bases from V and 4 bases from J; bases unmatched to any gene: 13. The CDR3 length is 17 residues. CDR3 sequence reads: CASSQIPGQGGTYGYTF. The CDR3 nucleotides read TGTGCCAGCTCTCAGATTCCGGGACAGGGGGGTACCTATGGCTACACCTTC.

V usage is TRBV7-9 and J usage is TRBJ2-5, with D perhaps matching TRBD2 (5 bases). There are 14 residues in the CDR3. From germline, CDR1 is SEHNR and CDR2 FQNEAQ (reference sequence). Trimming stripped 0 bases from V and 5 bases from J, with 10 bases between. CDR3 DNA: TGTGCCAGCAGCTTAGCGGGAGAGAGCGAGACCCAGTACTTC. It specifies CASSLAGESETQYF.

This CDR3 reads CASSPATSERETQYF. The CDR3, as DNA: TGTGCCAGCAGCCCAGCGACTAGCGAGAGAGAGACCCAGTACTTC. The chain uses TRBV5-4 and TRBJ2-5; TRBD2 agrees at 8 bases. This CDR3 has 15 residues. Per germline, CDR1 SGHNT and CDR2 YYREEE (reference sequence). V lost 4 bases, J lost 4 bases, and 9 bases stayed unmatched.

In this sample, this clone turned up once. J is TRBJ2-7 and V is TRBV7-2; 7 bases map to TRBD2. The CDR3 totals 15 residues. CDR1 and CDR2 (germline): SGHTA, FQGNSA. V lost 5 bases and J lost 3; bases outside the gene matches: 10. The CDR3 protein is CASSRSWGGDYEQYF. CDR3 bases: TGTGCCAGCAGCCGCTCGTGGGGAGGGGACTACGAGCAGTACTTC.